This TCR beta chain is from a study of radiotherapy plus CTLA-4 blockade in lung cancer. Study findings and constraints: After treatment with radiotherapy plus ipilimumab, TCR clones that came from the tumor expanded in blood.

Sequencing used immunoSEQ multiplex PCR; TCRdb keeps in-frame clones, though not all of them. The sample includes approximately 85,000 clones, about four fifths seen only once; the top ten take roughly 14%. Notes on this clone: Its antigen is as yet unknown.

CDR3 size: 12 residues. The V gene's germline CDR1 is SGHTA and CDR2 FQGNSA. V was clipped by 2 bases and J by 6 bases, with 7 bases between them. The sequencing here drew on peripheral blood, taken from a patient treated with radiotherapy plus ipilimumab. The clonotype originates from a human donor with non-small cell lung cancer that progressed on radiotherapy plus ipilimumab. The chain recombines TRBV7-2 with TRBJ1-2; D remains ambiguous. The CDR3 bases are TGTGCCAGCAGCTTATACGGAGATGGCTACACCTTC. Amino acids: CASSLYGDGYTF.